A few counts support the clone carrying this TCR beta chain. Its antigen remains unknown. The entry originates in a study of OX40 agonist ivuxolimab in advanced cancers. Overall study: Participants, 82.7% male, averaged roughly 59 years of age, ranging from roughly 23 to 90.

Study-level findings and limits: Antigen specificity remained undetermined for the expanded peripheral T cells.

Trimming left V 4 bases short and J 12 bases short, with 13 bases between. The length of the CDR3 is 11 residues. Germline V gene lookup returns CDR1 MDHEN and CDR2 SYDVKM. Clones were sequenced by immunoSEQ multiplex PCR, and TCRdb holds only the in-frame ones, with some missing. The table lists 45,000 to 50,000 clones, around 85% of them singletons, with 11% to 15% in the top ten. This TCR derives from an adult with an advanced solid tumor such as melanoma, head and neck, liver or kidney cancer. The sample was CD4+ or CD8+ T cells sorted from blood, taken in a trial of the OX40 agonist ivuxolimab. J is TRBJ2-7 and V is TRBV28, with unresolved D. In DNA form, the CDR3 reads TGTGCCAGCAGTTCCACACGACCCGCGTACTTC. It is translated as CASSSTRPAYF.